The 27 T cell receptor beta chains in this list originate from one sample, sequenced in a study of T cell responses to AZD1222 COVID-19 vaccine. Here immunoSEQ multiplex PCR was the method, and the copy in TCRdb shows in-frame clones only, minus some. The sample consists of approximately 110,000 clones, around 94% of them appearing once. The material was peripheral blood, obtained on day 0 of AZD1222 vaccination. These receptors all stem from an adult in good health.

V gene TRBV18 combines with J gene TRBJ2-2, with TRBD1 matching over 10 bases. The germline gives CDR1 KGHSH, CDR2 LQKENI. The CDR3 runs 17 residues. With V trimmed by 5 bases and J by 2 bases, 8 bases remained unmatched. The CDR3 protein is CASSAGQGPSNTGELFF. The CDR3 nucleotides read TGTGCCAGCTCAGCGGGACAGGGGCCATCTAACACCGGGGAGCTGTTTTTT.

J is TRBJ2-4 and V is TRBV29-1; weak D call: TRBD2 (5 bases). Germline V gene sequence: CDR1 SQVTM, CDR2 ANQGSEA. This CDR3 comprises 14 residues. The V end was cut by 7 bases, the J end by 8 bases, with 21 bases between. This chain's CDR3 is CSAAGKTSGDIQYF. In nucleotides, the CDR3 is TGCAGCGCGGCCGGGAAAACTAGTGGAGACATTCAGTACTTC.

The chain uses TRBV28 and TRBJ1-3; 9 nucleotides align to TRBD1. Germline V gene sequence: CDR1 MDHEN, CDR2 SYDVKM. V trimming: 6 bases; J trimming: 0 bases; junction bases outside the gene matches: 9. The CDR3 length is 17 residues. In DNA form, the CDR3 reads TGTGCCAGCAGCAGACCCGGGACAGGGTACTCTGGAAACACCATATATTTT. It codes for CASSRPGTGYSGNTIYF.

V gene TRBV6-6 combines with J gene TRBJ2-7, with TRBD2 matching over 11 bases. Germline values: CDR1 MNHNY, CDR2 SVGAGI (reference sequence). V lost 6 bases, J lost 2 bases, and 6 bases stayed unmatched. This CDR3 spans 15 amino acids. The DNA of the CDR3 is TGTGCCAGCAGGAAACTAGCGGGAGAGGCCTACGAGCAGTACTTC. As protein: CASRKLAGEAYEQYF.

The chain carries TRBV6-4 and TRBJ2-1; 11 bases are shared with TRBD1. Looked up from germline, CDR1 is MRHNA and CDR2 is SNTAGT. The CDR3 length is 14 residues. Trimming cost V 2 bases and J 6 bases; bases outside gene matches: 0. The CDR3 DNA sequence: TGTGCCAGCAGTGACGGGACAGGGGGCAATGAGCAGTTCTTC. Amino acids: CASSDGTGGNEQFF.

The rearrangement uses TRBV16 and TRBJ1-2, with a weak D call TRBD1 (5 bases). V was pared by 0 bases and J by 2 bases, with 7 bases between. Per germline, CDR1 KGHSY and CDR2 FQNENV. CDR3 length: 14 amino acids. The CDR3 reads CASSQSPGNYGYTF. The CDR3 nucleotides read TGTGCCAGCAGCCAATCCCCAGGGAACTATGGCTACACCTTC.

The CDR3 loop reads CASSQDTSSYNEQFF. For the CDR3, the DNA is TGTGCCAGCAGCCAGGACACCAGCTCCTACAATGAGCAGTTCTTC. The rearrangement joins TRBV5-6 to TRBJ2-1; tentative D call: TRBD1 (5 bases). This CDR3 has 15 amino acids. Germline lookup yields CDR1 SGHDT and CDR2 YYEEEE. V gave up 4 bases and J gave up 0 bases, with 11 bases separating them.

The rearrangement joins TRBV4-1 to TRBJ1-2, with D unclear. CDR1 MGHRA and CDR2 YSYEKL come from the germline V gene. This CDR3 comprises 16 residues. V lost 1 base and J 3 bases, leaving 15 bases between the germline ends. CDR3 sequence: CASSQVGTAVDYGYTF. Written as DNA, the CDR3 is TGCGCCAGCAGCCAAGTCGGCACAGCGGTTGACTATGGCTACACCTTC.

This sequence joins TRBV19 and TRBJ2-2; D remains ambiguous. Between the trimmed V and J ends, which lost 3 bases and 1 base, there was a span of 6 bases. Germline assignment: CDR1 LNHDA and CDR2 SQIVND (reference sequence). The CDR3 has 14 amino acids. The CDR3 reads CASSIRRNTGELFF. The CDR3 nucleotides are TGTGCCAGTAGTATTCGTAGGAACACCGGGGAGCTGTTTTTT.

The chain recombines TRBV5-5 with TRBJ1-2, with D maybe TRBD1 (5 bases). With 4 bases removed from V and 6 bases from J, the gap between germline ends came to 16 bases. The CDR3 is 14 residues long. Germline CDR1 is SGHKS and CDR2 is YYEKEE (reference sequence). The DNA for the CDR3 is TGTGCCAGCAGCCCCGTTGGGGGGTGGGATGGCTACACCTTC. Translation gives CASSPVGGWDGYTF.

The chain is built from TRBV6-1 and TRBJ2-1; TRBD2 is a possible D gene (5 bases). Per the germline V gene, CDR1 is MNHNS and CDR2 is SASEGT. The CDR3 has 15 residues. Trimming took 1 base from V and 0 from J, leaving 7 bases between them. In DNA form, the CDR3 reads TGTGCCAGCAGTGAAGGGGAGAGCTCCTACAATGAGCAGTTCTTC. Its translation: CASSEGESSYNEQFF.

The chain is built from TRBV12-3 or TRBV12-4 and TRBJ2-2, with no clear D. The CDR3 runs to 13 residues. V was pared by 7 bases and J by 5 bases, with 11 bases between. CDR3 DNA sequence: TGTGCCAGCACTAGGGCGTGGACCGGGGAGCTGTTTTTT. Amino acids: CASTRAWTGELFF.

V gene TRBV7-9 combines with J gene TRBJ1-1; D is possibly TRBD1 (6 bases). The CDR3 totals 14 residues. The germline V gene has CDR1 SEHNR and CDR2 FQNEAQ (reference sequence). V was shortened by 6 bases and J by 7 bases, with 18 bases between the two germline ends. The CDR3 bases are TGTGCCAGCAGAGGAGGGATACCAGGGGATGAAGCTTTCTTT. It encodes CASRGGIPGDEAFF.

CDR3 sequence reads: CASSLERLAGDTQYF. The CDR3 DNA reads TGTGCCAGCAGCTTAGAAAGGCTAGCGGGCGATACGCAGTATTTT. The chain joins TRBV7-2 to TRBJ2-3; 8 positions agree with TRBD2. This CDR3 has 15 residues. Germline CDR1 SGHTA, CDR2 FQGNSA. Trimming removed 1 base from V and 6 bases from J; junction bases left unmatched: 6.

The chain couples TRBV24-1 to TRBJ1-2, with D unresolved. The CDR3 consists of 14 residues. Trimming removed 3 bases from V and 1 base from J, with 8 bases in between. The germline V gene has CDR1 KGHDR and CDR2 SFDVKD. The CDR3 coding sequence is TGTGCCACCAGTGATAATGCCTTTAACTATGGCTACACCTTC. As protein: CATSDNAFNYGYTF.

V and J are TRBV27 and TRBJ2-1; D is unclear. The germline V gene has CDR1 MNHEY and CDR2 SMNVEV (reference sequence). This CDR3 contains 13 residues. With 6 bases removed from V and 9 bases from J, the gap between germline ends came to 15 bases. For the CDR3, the DNA is TGTGCCAGCAGCCACGACGAAGGCTCTGAGCAGTTCTTC. The encoded protein is CASSHDEGSEQFF.

The chain uses TRBV12-3 or TRBV12-4 and TRBJ2-3; D is ambiguous. V lost 5 bases and J 6 bases, leaving 6 bases between the germline ends. This CDR3 contains 11 residues. CDR3 nucleotides: TGTGCCAGCAGTCCCTCTGATACGCAGTATTTT. This gives the protein CASSPSDTQYF.

The chain recombines TRBV2 with TRBJ2-3; D might be TRBD2 (5 bases). CDR1 is SNHLY, CDR2 FYNNEI, per germline. The CDR3 is 16 amino acids. Between the trimmed V and J ends, which lost 4 bases and 2 bases, there was a span of 16 bases. The CDR3 coding sequence is TGTGCCAGCAGTGGGTTCGGAGCGGTTAACACAGATACGCAGTATTTT. Its protein is CASSGFGAVNTDTQYF.

J is TRBJ1-1 and V is TRBV27; D ambiguous. The CDR3 sequence is 15 residues long. Looked up from germline, CDR1 is MNHEY and CDR2 is SMNVEV (reference sequence). The V and J ends lost 6 bases and 0 bases respectively, with 14 bases between them. The CDR3 sequence: CASSLALGMNTEAFF. CDR3 bases: TGTGCCAGCAGCCTCGCGTTGGGTATGAACACTGAAGCTTTCTTT.

This sequence joins TRBV19 and TRBJ1-1; weak D call: TRBD1 (5 bases). The length of the CDR3 is 17 residues. With 3 bases removed from V and 0 bases from J, the gap between germline ends came to 17 bases. CDR1 and CDR2 (germline): LNHDA, SQIVND (reference sequence). CDR3 bases: TGTGCCAGTAGTATTGGGGGTGTTTCGTTGATGAACACTGAAGCTTTCTTT. It codes for CASSIGGVSLMNTEAFF. Looking up the rest from reference TRBV19 and TRBJ1-1 gives the full variable domain: DGGITQSPKYLFRKEGQNVTLSCEQNLNHDAMYWYRQDPGQGLRLIYYSQIVNDFQKGDIAEGYSVSREKKESFPLTVTSAQKNPTAFYLCASSIGGVSLMNTEAFFGQGTRLTVV.

The V call is TRBV27, the J call TRBJ1-2; TRBD1 agrees at 8 bases. V shed 5 bases and J 3 bases; nucleotides not matched to a gene: 5. The CDR3 runs to 14 residues. CDR1 is MNHEY, CDR2 SMNVEV, per germline (reference sequence). CDR3 loop: CASSVNRGDYGYTF. The CDR3 DNA sequence: TGTGCCAGCAGTGTAAACAGGGGGGACTATGGCTACACCTTC.

This chain uses TRBV30 with TRBJ2-1; TRBD1 matches 8 bases. The V gene end was trimmed by 4 bases and the J gene end by 3 bases; junction bases not matched to a gene: 8. This CDR3 region has 15 residues. Germline values: CDR1 GTSNPN, CDR2 SVGIG (reference sequence). The CDR3 DNA sequence: TGTGCCTGGACCTTAGGACAGGGAAGCTACAATGAGCAGTTCTTC. Encoded protein: CAWTLGQGSYNEQFF.

The rearrangement uses TRBV27 and TRBJ2-1; 8 bases are a match to TRBD1. Trimming cost V 3 bases and J 12 bases; bases outside gene matches: 10. CDR3 length equals 14 residues. CDR1 and CDR2 from the germline V gene are MNHEY and SMNVEV (reference sequence). For the CDR3, the DNA is TGTGCCAGCAGTTTTGGACAGGGAGTCGGTGGGCAGTTCTTC. Protein: CASSFGQGVGGQFF.

The chain has TRBV5-6 and TRBJ1-2; D remains ambiguous. The CDR3 runs to 13 residues. Trimming took 0 bases from V and 8 from J, leaving 11 bases between them. Germline V CDR1 and CDR2: SGHDT, YYEEEE. The CDR3 nucleotides read TGTGCCAGCAGCTTGGTCCCGGACGAGGGCTACACCTTC. Residues: CASSLVPDEGYTF.

This sequence joins TRBV7-2 and TRBJ1-5; a possible D gene is TRBD1 (6 bases). The CDR3 covers 14 residues. In germline, CDR1 is SGHTA, CDR2 FQGNSA. V lost 5 bases and J 1 base, leaving 9 bases between the germline ends. The DNA for the CDR3 is TGTGCCAGCAGCGAAGACAGGAGCAATCAGCCCCAGCATTTT. It translates to CASSEDRSNQPQHF.

J is TRBJ2-1 and V is TRBV24-1, with 7 bases identical to TRBD1. The CDR3 spans 16 residues. The germline V gene encodes CDR1 KGHDR and CDR2 SFDVKD. V lost 4 bases, J lost 8 bases, and 13 bases stayed unmatched. CDR3 nucleotides: TGTGCCACCAGTGACAGGGACAGTTCTACATTGGATGAGCAGTTCTTC. It yields the protein CATSDRDSSTLDEQFF.

The chain employs TRBV19 and TRBJ1-5, with D perhaps TRBD1 (5 bases). This CDR3 has 12 residues. V lost 6 bases and J lost 8, with 11 bases in between. Germline lookup yields CDR1 LNHDA and CDR2 SQIVND (reference sequence). CDR3 coding DNA: TGTGCCAGTAGCCAGTGGGGGGAGCCCCAGCATTTT. Translation gives CASSQWGEPQHF.